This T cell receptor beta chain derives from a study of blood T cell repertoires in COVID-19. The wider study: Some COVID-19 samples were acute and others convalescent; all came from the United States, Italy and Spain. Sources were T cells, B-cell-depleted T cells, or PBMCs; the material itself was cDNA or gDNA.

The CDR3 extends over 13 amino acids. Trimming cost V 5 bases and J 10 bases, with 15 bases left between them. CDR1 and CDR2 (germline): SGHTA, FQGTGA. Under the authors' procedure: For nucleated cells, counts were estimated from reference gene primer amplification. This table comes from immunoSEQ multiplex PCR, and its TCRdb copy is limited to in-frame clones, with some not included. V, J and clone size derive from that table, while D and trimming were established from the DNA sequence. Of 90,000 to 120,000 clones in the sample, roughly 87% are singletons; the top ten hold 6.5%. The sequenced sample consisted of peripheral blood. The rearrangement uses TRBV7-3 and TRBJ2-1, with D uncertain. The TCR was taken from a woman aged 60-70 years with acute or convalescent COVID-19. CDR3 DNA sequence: TGTGCCAGCAGCCTAGACCGCGGCAAGGAGCAGTTCTTC. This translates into CASSLDRGKEQFF.